This TCR beta chain originates from a study of T-cell reconstitution after alpha-beta-depleted transplantation in children. Trimming stripped 4 bases from V and 7 bases from J, with 17 bases between. Germline assignment: CDR1 GTSNPN and CDR2 SVGIG (reference sequence). The CDR3 spans 14 residues. Unique molecular identifiers were incorporated during preparation of the TCRbeta library. TCRdb reprocessed the PCR reads with MiXCR, giving one entry per CDR3 protein. The sample shows some 490,000 distinct CDR3 sequences, around an eighth of them seen only once. This clonotype was counted only a few times. The J gene is TRBJ2-1, the V gene TRBV30, with D tentatively TRBD2 (7 bases). The material sequenced was PBMCs from the stem cell graft donor, taken from the stem cell graft. This sequence was found in a human donor who donated a stem cell graft to a child with combined immunodeficiency. DNA of the CDR3: TGTGCCTGGAAACGGGGGGCTACGGGGAATGAGCAGTTCTTC. This gives the protein CAWKRGATGNEQFF.